This entry concerns a single T cell receptor (beta chain). Its antigen is undetermined. The source of the sample is a study of cytomegalovirus exposure and HLA in healthy donors. Study as a whole: There were roughly 120 million unique TCR beta sequences, drawn from about 190 million T cells, in an earlier analysis. Overall study findings and caveats: In a later analysis, TCR beta V- and J-gene trimming showed a link to a missense DCLRE1C variant. When the data were analyzed later, several of the most significant clusters appeared to be linked to common viral pathogens. Several V segments, TRBV6-2 and TRBV6-3 among them, could not be told apart and were dropped.

A multiplex PCR was run with 60 Vbeta primers and 13 Jbeta primers. Measured with immunoSEQ multiplex PCR; TCRdb has only the in-frame clones, and not every one. Here the sample spans around 95,000 clones, roughly 80% being singletons. In germline, CDR1 is SEHNR, CDR2 FQNEAQ (reference sequence). V lost 3 bases to trimming and J lost 2 bases; unmatched junction nucleotides: 2. CDR3 length equals 15 residues. V is TRBV7-9 and J is TRBJ2-7; 12 positions match TRBD1. This clonotype was obtained from a man aged 25-45 years in good health and CMV-seropositive. Sequencing used PBMCs. The CDR3 loop reads CASSLGQGATYEQYF. The CDR3 coding sequence is TGTGCCAGCAGCTTGGGACAGGGGGCCACCTACGAGCAGTACTTC.